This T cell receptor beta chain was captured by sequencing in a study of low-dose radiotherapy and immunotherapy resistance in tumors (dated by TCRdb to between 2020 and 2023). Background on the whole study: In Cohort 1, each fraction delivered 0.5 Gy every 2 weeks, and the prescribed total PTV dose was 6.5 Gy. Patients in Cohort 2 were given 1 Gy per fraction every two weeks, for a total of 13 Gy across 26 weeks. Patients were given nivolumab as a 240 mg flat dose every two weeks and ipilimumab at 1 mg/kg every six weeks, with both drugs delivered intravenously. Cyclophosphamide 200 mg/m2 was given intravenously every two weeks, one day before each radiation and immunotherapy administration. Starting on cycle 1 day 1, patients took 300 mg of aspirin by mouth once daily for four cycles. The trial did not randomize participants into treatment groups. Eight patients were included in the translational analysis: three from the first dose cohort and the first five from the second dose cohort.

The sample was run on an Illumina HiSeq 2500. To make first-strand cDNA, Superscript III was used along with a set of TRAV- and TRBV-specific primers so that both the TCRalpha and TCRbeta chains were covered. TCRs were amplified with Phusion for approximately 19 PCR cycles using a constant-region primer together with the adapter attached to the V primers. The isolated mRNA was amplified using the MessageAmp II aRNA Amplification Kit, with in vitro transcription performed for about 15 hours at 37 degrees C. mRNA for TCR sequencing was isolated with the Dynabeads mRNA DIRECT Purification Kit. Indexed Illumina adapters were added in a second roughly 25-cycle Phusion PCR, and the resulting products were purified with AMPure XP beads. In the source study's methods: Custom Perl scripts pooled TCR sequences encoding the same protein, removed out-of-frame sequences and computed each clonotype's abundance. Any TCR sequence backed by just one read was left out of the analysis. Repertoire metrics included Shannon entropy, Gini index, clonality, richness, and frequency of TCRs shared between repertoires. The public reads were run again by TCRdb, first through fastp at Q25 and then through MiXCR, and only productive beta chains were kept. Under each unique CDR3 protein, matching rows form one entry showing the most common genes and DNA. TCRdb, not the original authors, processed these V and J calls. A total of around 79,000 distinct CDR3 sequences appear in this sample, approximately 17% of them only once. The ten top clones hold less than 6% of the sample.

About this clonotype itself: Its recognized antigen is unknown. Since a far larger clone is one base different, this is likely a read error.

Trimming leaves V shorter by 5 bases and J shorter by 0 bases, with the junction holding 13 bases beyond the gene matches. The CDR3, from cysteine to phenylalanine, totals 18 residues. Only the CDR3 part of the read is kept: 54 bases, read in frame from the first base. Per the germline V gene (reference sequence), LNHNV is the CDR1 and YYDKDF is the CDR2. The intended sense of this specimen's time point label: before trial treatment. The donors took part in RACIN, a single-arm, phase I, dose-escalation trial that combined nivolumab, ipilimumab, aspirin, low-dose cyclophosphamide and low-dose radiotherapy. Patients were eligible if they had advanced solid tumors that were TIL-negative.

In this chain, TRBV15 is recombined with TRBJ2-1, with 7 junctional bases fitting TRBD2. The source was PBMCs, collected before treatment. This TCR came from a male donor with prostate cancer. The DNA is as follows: TGTGCCACCAGCCCCGAGGCTAGCGGTATTAGCTCCTACAATGAGCAGTTCTTC. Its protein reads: CATSPEASGISSYNEQFF.